The rows below give T cell receptor beta chains drawn from one sample of a study of T cell responses to AZD1222 COVID-19 vaccine. TCRdb keeps only in-frame clones here, not all; method: immunoSEQ multiplex PCR. The sample includes about 140,000 clones, 84% of them seen just once. The source material was peripheral blood, sampled on day 0 of AZD1222 vaccination. Source of these receptors: an adult in good health. CDR3s include the opening cysteine and the closing phenylalanine or tryptophan. Each record gives: CDR3 length, J gene, clone size, D gene, V gene, CDR3 protein, CDR3 DNA. D genes are given only for firm matches. Only part of the rows carry a size: once, few, many, or a class if the clone is expanded.

CDR3 length: 15
J gene: TRBJ2-7
clone size: .
D gene: TRBD2
V gene: TRBV3-1/TRBV3-2
CDR3 protein: CASSQVTSGPGEQYF
CDR3 DNA: TGTGCCAGCAGCCAGGTTACTAGCGGGCCCGGGGAGCAGTACTTC

CDR3 length: 14
J gene: TRBJ1-1
clone size: .
D gene: .
V gene: TRBV27
CDR3 protein: CASSFKAPNTEAFF
CDR3 DNA: TGTGCCAGCAGTTTCAAGGCTCCGAACACTGAAGCTTTCTTT

CDR3 length: 16
J gene: TRBJ1-2
clone size: .
D gene: .
V gene: TRBV24-1
CDR3 protein: CATSDPSEGKHYGYTF
CDR3 DNA: TGTGCCACCAGTGATCCCTCCGAGGGCAAACACTATGGCTACACCTTC

CDR3 length: 13
J gene: TRBJ2-1
clone size: .
D gene: .
V gene: TRBV12-3/TRBV12-4
CDR3 protein: CASRIRDSNEQFF
CDR3 DNA: TGTGCCAGCAGGATTCGGGACTCCAATGAGCAGTTCTTC

CDR3 length: 16
J gene: TRBJ1-1
clone size: .
D gene: .
V gene: TRBV20-1
CDR3 protein: CSASPADRTMNTEAFF
CDR3 DNA: TGCAGTGCTAGTCCAGCGGACCGGACGATGAACACTGAAGCTTTCTTT

CDR3 length: 16
J gene: TRBJ1-2
clone size: .
D gene: .
V gene: TRBV16
CDR3 protein: CASSQGFRGANYGYTF
CDR3 DNA: TGTGCCAGCAGCCAGGGATTTCGTGGGGCTAACTATGGCTACACCTTC

CDR3 length: 16
J gene: TRBJ1-2
clone size: .
D gene: TRBD1
V gene: TRBV5-1
CDR3 protein: CASSEDRGLSNYGYTF
CDR3 DNA: TGCGCCAGCAGCGAGGACAGGGGGCTTAGTAACTATGGCTACACCTTC

CDR3 length: 14
J gene: TRBJ2-1
clone size: .
D gene: TRBD2
V gene: TRBV7-3
CDR3 protein: CASSLNGASGEQFF
CDR3 DNA: TGTGCCAGCAGCTTAAATGGGGCTAGCGGTGAGCAGTTCTTC

CDR3 length: 17
J gene: TRBJ1-2
clone size: .
D gene: .
V gene: TRBV4-1
CDR3 protein: CASSHHVAGPRAIGYTF
CDR3 DNA: TGCGCCAGCAGCCACCACGTGGCAGGCCCCAGAGCGATCGGCTACACCTTC

CDR3 length: 16
J gene: TRBJ1-3
clone size: few
D gene: .
V gene: TRBV18
CDR3 protein: CASSRPTGISGNTIYF
CDR3 DNA: TGTGCCAGCTCACGACCGACAGGAATCTCTGGAAACACCATATATTTT

CDR3 length: 13
J gene: TRBJ2-7
clone size: once
D gene: .
V gene: TRBV6-5
CDR3 protein: CASSYEGRGEQYF
CDR3 DNA: TGTGCCAGCAGTTACGAGGGTCGGGGCGAGCAGTACTTC

CDR3 length: 14
J gene: TRBJ1-1
clone size: .
D gene: .
V gene: TRBV28
CDR3 protein: CASSQRRQGTEAFF
CDR3 DNA: TGTGCCAGCAGTCAGAGACGACAAGGCACTGAAGCTTTCTTT

CDR3 length: 14
J gene: TRBJ1-4
clone size: once
D gene: .
V gene: TRBV2
CDR3 protein: CASSSGQIGEKLFF
CDR3 DNA: TGTGCCAGCAGTTCCGGCCAAATAGGTGAAAAACTGTTTTTT

CDR3 length: 14
J gene: TRBJ2-5
clone size: .
D gene: TRBD1
V gene: TRBV7-7
CDR3 protein: CASSPDRDGETQYF
CDR3 DNA: TGTGCTAGCAGCCCGGACAGGGACGGTGAGACCCAGTACTTC

CDR3 length: 15
J gene: TRBJ1-1
clone size: once
D gene: .
V gene: TRBV5-1
CDR3 protein: CASSTDPLKGTEAFF
CDR3 DNA: TGCGCCAGCAGCACTGACCCTCTCAAGGGCACTGAAGCTTTCTTT

CDR3 length: 14
J gene: TRBJ1-6
clone size: .
D gene: .
V gene: TRBV6-5
CDR3 protein: CASSTGSYNSPLHF
CDR3 DNA: TGTGCCAGCAGTACGGGATCCTATAATTCACCCCTCCACTTT

CDR3 length: 17
J gene: TRBJ1-6
clone size: .
D gene: .
V gene: TRBV5-1
CDR3 protein: CASSLYRAGAGNSPLHF
CDR3 DNA: TGCGCCAGCAGCCTATACAGGGCAGGGGCTGGCAATTCACCCCTCCACTTT

CDR3 length: 15
J gene: TRBJ1-6
clone size: .
D gene: .
V gene: TRBV7-6
CDR3 protein: CASSLGRVNNSPLHF
CDR3 DNA: TGTGCCAGCAGCTTAGGAAGGGTTAATAATTCACCCCTCCACTTT

CDR3 length: 20
J gene: TRBJ2-6
clone size: .
D gene: TRBD1
V gene: TRBV7-3
CDR3 protein: CASSLRSTGTGDSGANVLTF
CDR3 DNA: TGTGCCAGCAGCTTAAGGAGTACCGGGACAGGGGACTCTGGGGCCAACGTCCTGACTTTC

CDR3 length: 14
J gene: TRBJ1-4
clone size: .
D gene: .
V gene: TRBV5-1
CDR3 protein: CASSLGGEDEKLFF
CDR3 DNA: TGCGCCAGCAGCTTAGGAGGGGAGGATGAAAAACTGTTTTTT

CDR3 length: 14
J gene: TRBJ2-1
clone size: .
D gene: .
V gene: TRBV11-3
CDR3 protein: CASSPSALGGEQFF
CDR3 DNA: TGTGCCAGCAGCCCATCTGCCCTGGGGGGCGAGCAGTTCTTC

CDR3 length: 14
J gene: TRBJ1-5
clone size: .
D gene: .
V gene: TRBV7-9
CDR3 protein: CASSLASVNQPQHF
CDR3 DNA: TGTGCCAGCAGCTTAGCTTCGGTCAATCAGCCCCAGCATTTT

CDR3 length: 16
J gene: TRBJ1-1
clone size: .
D gene: .
V gene: TRBV2
CDR3 protein: CASSEALTRLYTEAFF
CDR3 DNA: TGTGCCAGCAGTGAAGCGCTTACGAGACTTTACACTGAAGCTTTCTTT

CDR3 length: 13
J gene: TRBJ1-1
clone size: .
D gene: .
V gene: TRBV6-5
CDR3 protein: CASSYLEGTEAFF
CDR3 DNA: TGTGCCAGCAGTTACTTAGAGGGGACTGAAGCTTTCTTT